Presented here are 10 T cell receptor beta chains from one specimen sequenced in a study of human T cells and chemical hapten exposure. Specified time point: patch test 2, 6 weeks after DPC sensitization. Sample treatment: therapeutic diphenylcyclopropenone sensitization with weekly scalp DPC. TCRdb re-called the RACE reads through MiXCR, storing one row per CDR3 protein. Of fewer than 150,000 distinct CDR3 sequences listed, roughly 10% are singletons. The sample in question was whole blood, obtained in connection with sensitization to the hapten diphenylcyclopropenone (DPC). The source of these receptors is a woman aged 45-60 years with alopecia areata. Some clones in this sample may be carry-over from other donors' samples.

This rearrangement joins TRBV7-3 to TRBJ2-2; 10 positions match TRBD2. The trim removed 4 bases at V and 2 bases at J, leaving 1 base unmatched. Looked up from germline, CDR1 is SGHTA and CDR2 is FQGTGA. The CDR3 sequence is 15 residues long. Here the CDR3 DNA reads TGTGCCAGCAGCTGGACTAGCGGAAACACCGGGGAGCTGTTTTTT. Its translation: CASSWTSGNTGELFF.

In its sample, this clonotype was seen many times. The rearrangement links TRBV11-3 to TRBJ2-1, with 7 bases that match TRBD1. The germline gives CDR1 SGHNT, CDR2 YENEEA. V lost 5 bases, J lost 2 bases, and 6 bases stayed unmatched. This CDR3 contains 15 residues. The DNA for the CDR3 is TGTGCCAGCAGCCCGACAGGGATGGCCTACAATGAGCAGTTCTTC. Protein product: CASSPTGMAYNEQFF.

This clonotype has a handful of counts. V and J are TRBV28 and TRBJ2-1; TRBD2 matches at 10 bases. The CDR3 is 16 residues long. V was clipped by 5 bases and J by 5 bases; unmatched bases: 9. In germline, CDR1 is MDHEN, CDR2 SYDVKM. The CDR3: CASSVTSGFSDNEQFF. Written as DNA, the CDR3 is TGTGCCAGCAGTGTGACTAGCGGGTTCTCGGACAATGAGCAGTTCTTC.

The chain carries TRBV29-1 and TRBJ2-5, with 12 bases aligning to TRBD2. Trimming cost V 7 bases and J 5 bases; bases outside gene matches: 8. The CDR3 length is 14 residues. Germline lookup yields CDR1 SQVTM and CDR2 ANQGSEA. DNA of the CDR3: TGCAGCGCCATGACTAGCGGGAGCGGTGAGACCCAGTACTTC. Translating it yields CSAMTSGSGETQYF.

There are many counts of this clonotype. V gene TRBV7-2 combines with J gene TRBJ2-5; either TRBD1 or TRBD2 may supply D (5 bases each). V lost 1 base, J lost 5 bases, and 8 bases lay in between. Germline CDR1 is SGHTA and CDR2 is FQGNSA. The CDR3 runs 13 residues. CDR3 nucleotide sequence: TGTGCCAGCAGCTTAGTCTGGGGGGAGACCCAGTACTTC. Its protein product is CASSLVWGETQYF.

This clonotype was observed a handful of times. The CDR3: CASSFTGSTQYF. The CDR3 DNA sequence: TGTGCCAGCAGTTTTACAGGGTCCACCCAGTACTTC. The chain links TRBV27 to TRBJ2-5; D is possibly TRBD1 (6 bases). CDR1 is MNHEY and CDR2 is SMNVEV in the germline V gene (reference sequence). The CDR3 totals 12 residues. V was shortened by 3 bases and J by 8 bases, with 10 bases between the two germline ends.

The table lists this clonotype with a few counts. V usage is TRBV12-3 or TRBV12-4 and J usage is TRBJ2-7; D is unclear. Trimming removed 2 bases from V and 4 bases from J, with 3 bases in between. The CDR3 consists of 11 residues. The CDR3 region is CASSLYYEQYF. CDR3 nucleotides: TGTGCCAGCAGTTTATATTACGAGCAGTACTTC.

This clonotype was detected only a few times. CDR3 DNA: TGTGCCAGTAGTACCCTCGGTGGCGGGAGCTACGAGCAGTACTTC. This translates into CASSTLGGGSYEQYF. V and J are TRBV19 and TRBJ2-7, with 7 bases matching TRBD2. This CDR3 contains 15 residues. Germline lookup yields CDR1 LNHDA and CDR2 SQIVND (reference sequence). Unmatched junction bases numbered 9, after V lost 4 bases and J lost 3 bases.

The rearrangement joins TRBV18 to TRBJ1-1; TRBD1 matches 7 bases. The junction had 4 bases not matched to a gene; V was cut back by 3 bases and J by 0 bases. CDR1 is KGHSH, CDR2 LQKENI, per germline. The CDR3 is made up of 15 amino acids. Here the CDR3 reads CASSPPGQLNTEAFF. DNA of the CDR3: TGTGCCAGCTCACCCCCGGGACAGCTGAACACTGAAGCTTTCTTT.

The chain carries TRBV6-6 and TRBJ1-3; D call uncertain. The CDR3 is 13 amino acids. Germline V gene lookup returns CDR1 MNHNY and CDR2 SVGAGI (reference sequence). Between the trimmed V and J ends, which lost 7 bases and 4 bases, there was a span of 11 bases. In DNA, the CDR3 is TGTGCCAGCAACCGTCCTGAAGGAAACACCATATATTTT. Translating gives CASNRPEGNTIYF.